This entry lists 7 T cell receptor beta chains sequenced from one sample in a study of kidney transplant recipient with SARS-CoV-2 infection (dated by TCRdb to about 2021). Sequencing took place on an Illumina MiSeq. Clones were called with MiXCR by TCRdb after fastp trimmed the public reads at Q25, and only in-frame beta chains were retained. Entries that share a CDR3 protein sequence are merged under the most common genes and DNA. The sample includes some 220,000 distinct CDR3 sequences, with 25% to 30% observed a single time. The top ten clones comprise less than 8.5% of the sample. The label giving this sample's time point can be read as: pre-pandemic baseline sample and day 111 after first positive SARS-CoV-2 test. The sample was a blood sample, taken at baseline and on roughly day 120 from a kidney transplant recipient. The receptors originated from a male patient between 25 and 40 years old who had COVID-19 and was a kidney transplant recipient. Once a transplant has taken place, some T cells may be donor derived.

This clonotype was seen ten or more times. The J gene is TRBJ1-1, the V gene TRBV3-1, with D hard to call. The germline V gene has CDR1 LGHDT and CDR2 YNNKEL (reference sequence). The length of the CDR3 is 17 residues. Trimming left V 5 bases short and J 4 bases short, with 23 bases between. CDR3 region: CASSVCIPISIRTEAFF. Here the CDR3 DNA reads TGTGCCAGCAGCGTTTGTATTCCCATTTCAATTCGCACTGAAGCTTTCTTT.

This clonotype was counted between two and nine times. A much more abundant neighbour one base away suggests this may be a read error. The chain carries TRBV12-2 and TRBJ2-4; the table's D call, TRBD2, has no DNA check behind it. The end of the DNA aligns better with TRBJ2-7, so the J call may be wrong. TRBV12-2 is assigned pseudogene status. This CDR3 contains 14 residues. CDR3 protein: CASRLTFVGPEQYF. The CDR3 DNA sequence: TGTGCAAGTCGCTTAACCTTCGTGGGGCCCGAGCAGTACTTC.

The V call is TRBV10-3, the J call TRBJ2-1; 16 nucleotides align to TRBD2. V gave up 6 bases and J gave up 10 bases; unmatched junction bases: 6. Looked up from germline, CDR1 is ENHRY and CDR2 is SYGVKD. The CDR3 length is 15 residues. CDR3 protein: CAIRPGLAGGREQFF. The CDR3 DNA reads as TGTGCCATCAGGCCGGGACTAGCGGGAGGGCGCGAGCAGTTCTTC.

This clonotype has at least ten counts. The chain uses TRBV20-1 and TRBJ2-7; TRBD2 matches 11 bases. The V gene's germline CDR1 is DFQATT and CDR2 SNEGSKA (reference sequence). The V and J ends lost 6 bases and 2 bases, in that order; junction bases with no gene match: 6. The CDR3 contains 14 residues. The DNA of the CDR3 is TGCAGTGCCAGGGGACTAGCGGATGCCTACGAGCAGTACTTC. Its protein product is CSARGLADAYEQYF.

This clonotype was counted at least ten times. The chain has TRBV19 and TRBJ1-1; no reliable D call. V dropped 4 bases and J dropped 6 bases, with 3 bases sitting between them. The CDR3 extends over 10 amino acids. Per germline, CDR1 LNHDA and CDR2 SQIVND (reference sequence). CDR3 sequence (DNA): TGTGCCAGTAGTAGCGCTGAAGCTTTCTTT. Its translation: CASSSAEAFF.

As regards this clonotype: This sequence may be a read error, since a much larger clone differs from it by one base. Without the conserved terminal phenylalanine or tryptophan, this CDR3 likely stems from a read error. The chain links TRBV6-2 or TRBV6-3 to TRBJ2-7; D possibly uses TRBD1 or TRBD2 (5 bases each). Deletions cut 5 bases from V and 3 bases from J, with 11 bases between. This CDR3 is 13 amino acids long. Germline V gene data show CDR1 as MNHEY and CDR2 as SVGEGT. CDR3 nucleotide sequence: TGTGCCAGCAGTCCAGGGAGTTTCTACGAGCAGTACCTC. Translation: CASSPGSFYEQYL.

Details on this clonotype: A much more abundant neighbour one base away suggests this may be a read error. CDR3 sequence: CTTSTWTRGDWNEQFF. The CDR3 nucleotides are TGTACCACCAGCACCTGGACCAGGGGAGATTGGAATGAGCAGTTCTTC. The chain combines TRBV15 with TRBJ2-1; D may be TRBD1 (6 bases). Germline CDR1 LNHNV, CDR2 YYDKDF (reference sequence). The CDR3 spans 16 residues.